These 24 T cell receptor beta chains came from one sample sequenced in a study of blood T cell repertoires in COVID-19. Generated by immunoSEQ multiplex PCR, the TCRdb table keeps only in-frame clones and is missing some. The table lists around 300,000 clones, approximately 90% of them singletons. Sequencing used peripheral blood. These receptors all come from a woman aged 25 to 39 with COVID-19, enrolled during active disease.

In nucleotides, the CDR3 is TGTGCCAGCACCGTGGGAGGGGACCCTAATTCACCCCTCCACTTT. Residues: CASTVGGDPNSPLHF. The rearrangement joins TRBV9 to TRBJ1-6; TRBD1 is a possible D gene (5 bases). CDR1 and CDR2 (germline): SGDLS, YYNGEE. This CDR3 is 15 amino acids long. V lost 6 bases, J lost 6 bases, and 16 bases lay in between.

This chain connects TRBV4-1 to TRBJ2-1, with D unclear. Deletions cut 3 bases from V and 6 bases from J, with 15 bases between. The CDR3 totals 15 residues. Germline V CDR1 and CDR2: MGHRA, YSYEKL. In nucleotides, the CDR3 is TGCGCCAGCAGCCAGGCGGCAATTCCCCCCAATGAGCAGTTCTTC. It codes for CASSQAAIPPNEQFF.

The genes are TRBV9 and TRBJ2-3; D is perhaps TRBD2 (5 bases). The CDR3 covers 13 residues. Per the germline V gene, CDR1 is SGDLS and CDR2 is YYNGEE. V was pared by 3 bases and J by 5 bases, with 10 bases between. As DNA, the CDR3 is TGTGCCAGCAGCGCGGACTCCTTAGATACGCAGTATTTT. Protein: CASSADSLDTQYF.

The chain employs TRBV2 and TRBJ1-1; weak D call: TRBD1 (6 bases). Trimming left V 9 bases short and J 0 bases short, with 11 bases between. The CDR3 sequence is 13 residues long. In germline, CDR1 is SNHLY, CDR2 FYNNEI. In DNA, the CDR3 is TGTGCCAGATCAGGACAGTTGAACACTGAAGCTTTCTTT. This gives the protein CARSGQLNTEAFF.

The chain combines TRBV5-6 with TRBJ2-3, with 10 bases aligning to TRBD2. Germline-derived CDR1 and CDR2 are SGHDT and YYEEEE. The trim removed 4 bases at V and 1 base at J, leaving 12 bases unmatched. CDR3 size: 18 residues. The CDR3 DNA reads TGTGCCAGCAGCCCGGGAGCTAGCGGGGGTCTTGGCACAGATACGCAGTATTTT. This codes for CASSPGASGGLGTDTQYF.

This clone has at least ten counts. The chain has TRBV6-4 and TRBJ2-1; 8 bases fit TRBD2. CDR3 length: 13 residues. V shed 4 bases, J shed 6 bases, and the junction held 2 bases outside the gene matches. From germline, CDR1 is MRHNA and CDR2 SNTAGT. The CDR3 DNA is TGTGCCAGCAGTGCCGGGACTAGCAATGAGCAGTTCTTC. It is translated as CASSAGTSNEQFF.

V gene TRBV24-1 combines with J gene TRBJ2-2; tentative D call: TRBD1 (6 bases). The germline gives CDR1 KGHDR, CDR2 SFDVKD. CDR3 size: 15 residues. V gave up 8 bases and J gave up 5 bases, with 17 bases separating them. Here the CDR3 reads CATMKGRGWTGELFF. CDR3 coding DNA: TGTGCCACCATGAAGGGCAGGGGTTGGACCGGGGAGCTGTTTTTT.

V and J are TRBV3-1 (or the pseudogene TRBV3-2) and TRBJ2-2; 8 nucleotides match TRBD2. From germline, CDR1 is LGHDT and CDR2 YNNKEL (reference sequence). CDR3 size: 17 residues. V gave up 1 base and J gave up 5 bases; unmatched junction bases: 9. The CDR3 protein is CASSQATGGARTGELFF. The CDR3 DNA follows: TGTGCCAGCAGCCAAGCTACGGGGGGGGCTCGAACCGGGGAGCTGTTTTTT.

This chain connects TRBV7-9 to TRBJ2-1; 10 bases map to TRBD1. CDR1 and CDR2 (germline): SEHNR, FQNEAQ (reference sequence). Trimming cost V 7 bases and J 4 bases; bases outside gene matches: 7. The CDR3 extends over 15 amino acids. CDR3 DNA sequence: TGTGCCAGCACCCCCAGGGACAGGGGATACAATGAGCAGTTCTTC. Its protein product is CASTPRDRGYNEQFF.

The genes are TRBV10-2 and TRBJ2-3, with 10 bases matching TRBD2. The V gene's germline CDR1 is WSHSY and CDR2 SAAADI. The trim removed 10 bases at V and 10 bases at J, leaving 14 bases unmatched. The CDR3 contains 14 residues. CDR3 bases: TGCGCCACCCTAGCGAGCGGGGGGGCTTCCCCGCAGTATTTT. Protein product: CATLASGGASPQYF.

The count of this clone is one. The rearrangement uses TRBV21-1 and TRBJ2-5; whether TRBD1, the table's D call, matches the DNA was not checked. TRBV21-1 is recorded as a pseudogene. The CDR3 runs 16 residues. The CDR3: CASSNGTGDDQETQYF. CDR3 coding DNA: TGTGCCAGCAGCAATGGGACAGGAGACGATCAAGAGACCCAGTACTTC.

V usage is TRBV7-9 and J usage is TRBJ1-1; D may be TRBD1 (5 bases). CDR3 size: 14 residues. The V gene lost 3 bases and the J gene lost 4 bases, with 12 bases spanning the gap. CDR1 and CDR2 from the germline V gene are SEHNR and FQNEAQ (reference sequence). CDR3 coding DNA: TGTGCCAGCAGCTTCCGCAGGGACTCCACTGAAGCTTTCTTT. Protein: CASSFRRDSTEAFF.

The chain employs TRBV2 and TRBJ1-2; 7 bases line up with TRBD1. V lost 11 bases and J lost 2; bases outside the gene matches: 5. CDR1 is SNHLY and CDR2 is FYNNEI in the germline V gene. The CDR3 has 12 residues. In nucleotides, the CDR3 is TGTGCCGAGACAGGGAGAAACTATGGCTACACCTTC. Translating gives CAETGRNYGYTF.

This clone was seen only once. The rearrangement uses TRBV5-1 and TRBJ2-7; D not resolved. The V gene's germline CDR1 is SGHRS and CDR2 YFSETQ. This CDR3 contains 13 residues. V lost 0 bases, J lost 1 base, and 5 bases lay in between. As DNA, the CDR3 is TGCGCCAGCAGCTTGGTGTCTTCCTACGAGCAGTACTTC. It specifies CASSLVSSYEQYF.

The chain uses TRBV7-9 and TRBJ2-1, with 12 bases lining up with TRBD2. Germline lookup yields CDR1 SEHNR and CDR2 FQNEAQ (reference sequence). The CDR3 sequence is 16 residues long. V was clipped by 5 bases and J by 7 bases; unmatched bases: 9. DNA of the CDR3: TGTGCCAGCAGCAGAATACTAGCGGGGGGTCAGAATGAGCAGTTCTTC. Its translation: CASSRILAGGQNEQFF. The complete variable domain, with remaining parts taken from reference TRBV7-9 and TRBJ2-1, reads DTGVSQNPRHKITKRGQNVTFRCDPISEHNRLYWYRQTLGQGPEFLTYFQNEAQLEKSRLLSDRFSAERPKGSFSTLEIQRTEQGDSAMYLCASSRILAGGQNEQFFGPGTRLTVL.

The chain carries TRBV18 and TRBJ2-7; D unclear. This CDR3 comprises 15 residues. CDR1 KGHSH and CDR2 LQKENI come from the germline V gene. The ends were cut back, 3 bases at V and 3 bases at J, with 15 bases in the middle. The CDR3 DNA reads TGTGCCAGCTCACCCACAGCTACGATTCTCTACGAGCAGTACGTC. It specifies CASSPTATILYEQYV.

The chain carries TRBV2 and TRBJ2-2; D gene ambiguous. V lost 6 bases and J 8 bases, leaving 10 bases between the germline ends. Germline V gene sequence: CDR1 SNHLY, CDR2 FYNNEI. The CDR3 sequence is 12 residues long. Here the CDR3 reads CASSFHGGELFF. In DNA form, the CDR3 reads TGTGCCAGCAGCTTTCACGGGGGGGAGCTGTTTTTT.

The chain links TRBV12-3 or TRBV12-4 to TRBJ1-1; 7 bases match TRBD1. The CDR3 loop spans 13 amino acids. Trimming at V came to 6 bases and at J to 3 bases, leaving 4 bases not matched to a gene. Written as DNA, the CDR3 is TGTGCCAGCAGCCCGACAGGGTACACTGAAGCTTTCTTT. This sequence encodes CASSPTGYTEAFF.

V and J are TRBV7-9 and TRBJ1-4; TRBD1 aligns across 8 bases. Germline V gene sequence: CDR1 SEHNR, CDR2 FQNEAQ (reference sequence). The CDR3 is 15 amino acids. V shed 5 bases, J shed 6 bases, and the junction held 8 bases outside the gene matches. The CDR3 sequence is CASSRGQGLDEKLFF. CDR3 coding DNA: TGTGCCAGCAGCCGCGGACAGGGTCTCGATGAAAAACTGTTTTTT.

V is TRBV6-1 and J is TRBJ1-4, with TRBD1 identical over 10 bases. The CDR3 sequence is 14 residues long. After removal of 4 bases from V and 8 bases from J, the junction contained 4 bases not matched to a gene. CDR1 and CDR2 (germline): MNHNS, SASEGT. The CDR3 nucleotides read TGTGCCAGCAGTGGAGCGGGACAGGGGGAAAAACTGTTTTTT. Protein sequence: CASSGAGQGEKLFF.

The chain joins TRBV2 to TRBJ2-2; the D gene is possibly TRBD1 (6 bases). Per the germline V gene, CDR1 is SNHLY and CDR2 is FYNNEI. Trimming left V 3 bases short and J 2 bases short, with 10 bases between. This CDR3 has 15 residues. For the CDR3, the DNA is TGTGCCAGCAGTGACCACAGGGACAACACCGGGGAGCTGTTTTTT. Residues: CASSDHRDNTGELFF.

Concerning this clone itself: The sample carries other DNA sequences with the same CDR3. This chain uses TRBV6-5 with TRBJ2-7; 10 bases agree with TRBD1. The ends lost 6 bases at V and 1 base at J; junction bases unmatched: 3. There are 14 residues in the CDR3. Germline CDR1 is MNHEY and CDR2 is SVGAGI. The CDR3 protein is CASSPGQGSYEQYV. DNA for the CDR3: TGTGCCAGCAGCCCGGGACAGGGGTCCTACGAGCAGTACGTC.

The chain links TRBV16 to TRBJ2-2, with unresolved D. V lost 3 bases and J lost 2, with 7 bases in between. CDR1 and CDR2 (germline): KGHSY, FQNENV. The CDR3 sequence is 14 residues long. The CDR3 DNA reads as TGTGCCAGCAGCCACTCGACAAACACCGGGGAGCTGTTTTTT. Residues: CASSHSTNTGELFF.

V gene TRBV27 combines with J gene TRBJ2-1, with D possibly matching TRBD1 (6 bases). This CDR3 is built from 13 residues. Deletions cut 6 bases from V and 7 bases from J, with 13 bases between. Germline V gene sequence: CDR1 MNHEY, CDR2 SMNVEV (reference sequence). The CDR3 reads CASREGGTNEQFF. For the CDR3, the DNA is TGTGCCAGCAGGGAAGGGGGTACGAATGAGCAGTTCTTC.